This T cell receptor (beta chain) was identified in a study of blood T cell repertoires in COVID-19. TCRdb keeps only in-frame clones here, not all; method: immunoSEQ multiplex PCR. The sample consists of 120,000 or so clones, approximately 85% of them appearing once. This CDR3 spans 19 amino acids. Germline V gene data show CDR1 as MGHRA and CDR2 as YSYEKL. The V and J ends lost 6 bases and 4 bases respectively, with 30 bases between them. The sequenced material came from peripheral blood. This chain connects TRBV4-1 to TRBJ1-1, with D possibly TRBD1 on 5 matching bases. The clonotype comes from a woman older than 75 with acute or convalescent COVID-19. This CDR3 reads CASRTGDPLQGRGITEAFF. Written as DNA, the CDR3 is TGCGCCAGCAGGACGGGGGACCCATTACAAGGACGGGGAATCACTGAAGCTTTCTTT.